The next 30 T cell receptor beta chains were all read from a single sample in a study of T cells in Graves' hyperthyroidism and ophthalmopathy (dated by TCRdb to between 2017 and 2020). To prepare the library, multiplex PCR was applied. Data came from an Illumina HiSeq 2000. The TCR beta CDR3 regions were amplified from the RNA transcripts. The TCR CDR3 was subjected to a first round of RT-PCR using the HTBI primer set and the Qiagen OneStep RT-PCR kit. Starting from the raw public reads, TCRdb applied fastp trimming at Q25, assembled clones with MiXCR and retained in-frame beta chains. Every entry covers one CDR3 protein and lists the most common genes and DNA from its rows. The sample data list 480,000 or so distinct CDR3 sequences, and over 35% of these were observed just once. The ten largest clones represent about 43% of the sample. Sequenced: peripheral blood or thyroid tissue (not recorded which). The receptors derive from an adult woman with Graves' disease, either hyperthyroidism or ophthalmopathy (not recorded which).

The chain recombines TRBV2 with TRBJ1-2; a possible D gene is TRBD1 (6 bases). The CDR3 is 13 residues long. The germline CDR1 and CDR2 sequences are SNHLY and FYNNEI. V lost 4 bases and J 4 bases, leaving 10 bases between the germline ends. This CDR3 is CASSVTDSYGYTF. The CDR3 coding sequence is TGTGCCAGCAGTGTCACGGACAGCTATGGCTACACCTTC.

At least ten counts were recorded for this clonotype. This sequence joins TRBV19 and TRBJ1-2, with a weak D call TRBD1 (6 bases). The CDR3 has 12 amino acids. V lost 3 bases to trimming and J lost 7 bases, with 9 bases between them. Per the germline V gene, CDR1 is LNHDA and CDR2 is SQIVND (reference sequence). CDR3 nucleotide sequence: TGTGCCAGTAGTATCCAGGGGAGTGGCTACACCTTC. Translated: CASSIQGSGYTF.

The chain recombines TRBV10-3 with TRBJ1-1; D unclear. The V end was cut by 5 bases, the J end by 1 base, with 8 bases between. Germline CDR1 and CDR2: ENHRY and SYGVKD. The CDR3 runs 13 residues. In DNA, the CDR3 is TGTGCCATCAGTAAGGGTAAGAACACTGAAGCTTTCTTT. Translated, it gives CAISKGKNTEAFF.

The chain has TRBV15 and TRBJ1-1; 7 nucleotides match TRBD1. This CDR3 has 14 residues. V shed 6 bases, J shed 7 bases, and the junction held 11 bases outside the gene matches. The germline V gene has CDR1 LNHNV and CDR2 YYDKDF (reference sequence). CDR3 region: CATRTGNTYSEAFF. In nucleotides, the CDR3 is TGTGCCACCAGGACAGGGAATACCTACAGTGAAGCTTTCTTT.

In regard to this clonotype: One junction end disagrees with the germline gene, perhaps due to a read error. CDR3 nucleotide sequence: TGTGCCAGCAGCCCGGGACAGGGAACCGTCTTT. Encoded protein: CASSPGQGTVF. The chain couples TRBV7-6 to TRBJ1-4; 9 nucleotides line up with TRBD1. This CDR3 comprises 11 residues. CDR1 and CDR2 (germline): SGHVS, FNYEAQ.

This clonotype was counted at least ten times. This chain connects TRBV19 to TRBJ1-2, with D possibly TRBD1 on 6 matching bases. The CDR3 totals 13 residues. Trimming shortened V by 8 bases and J by 2 bases, and 12 bases separated the two germline ends. Germline V gene data show CDR1 as LNHDA and CDR2 as SQIVND (reference sequence). The CDR3: CASSDRQNYGYTF. In DNA, the CDR3 is TGTGCCAGTTCGGACAGACAGAACTATGGCTACACCTTC.

The chain carries TRBV7-9 and TRBJ1-6, with no clear D. Trimming removed 4 bases at V and 9 bases at J, with 16 bases between. CDR1 is SEHNR, CDR2 FQNEAQ, per germline (reference sequence). CDR3 length: 15 residues. CDR3 nucleotides: TGTGCCAGCAGCTCAGGACCCCTCGGGAGTTCACCCCTCCACTTT. It is translated as CASSSGPLGSSPLHF.

This clonotype was observed a handful of times. A much larger clonotype is one base distant, so this may be a read error. This chain connects TRBV2 to TRBJ2-7; no firm D call. This CDR3 contains 11 residues. Germline V gives CDR1 SNHLY, CDR2 FYNNEI. This CDR3 reads CASSGGYERYF. In DNA form, the CDR3 reads TGTGCCAGCAGTGGGGGATACGAGCGGTACTTC.

The rearrangement uses TRBV29-1 and TRBJ2-7, with a tentative D call TRBD2 (6 bases). This CDR3 comprises 12 residues. V was shortened by 6 bases and J by 3 bases, with 12 bases between the two germline ends. Germline CDR1 and CDR2: SQVTM and ANQGSEA. CDR3 coding DNA: TGCAGCGTCTACTCCGGGAGCTACGAGCAGTACTTC. This sequence encodes CSVYSGSYEQYF.

The J gene is TRBJ2-2, the V gene TRBV5-1; D gene ambiguous. CDR3 length: 14 amino acids. V was cut by 6 bases and J by 5 bases, with 14 bases left in between. Germline V gene data show CDR1 as SGHRS and CDR2 as YFSETQ. The DNA for the CDR3 is TGCGCCAGCACCTCTGGTATACTAACCGGGGAGCTGTTTTTT. Translating gives CASTSGILTGELFF.

The sample holds one count of this clonotype. Germline is not matched at one junction end, which may reflect a read error. The V call is TRBV10-3, the J call TRBJ1-5; 9 bases align to TRBD1. CDR3 size: 14 residues. The V gene's germline CDR1 is ENHRY and CDR2 SYGVKD. In nucleotides, the CDR3 is TGTGCCACCAGTGATCCGGGACAGGGTGCATACGAGCATTTT. It is translated as CATSDPGQGAYEHF.

The chain has TRBV5-6 and TRBJ2-2; the match to TRBD1 covers 12 bases. J was trimmed by 1 base and V by 4 bases; bases with no gene match: 5. The CDR3 is 17 residues long. From germline, CDR1 is SGHDT and CDR2 YYEEEE. The CDR3 DNA is TGTGCCAGCAGCGTCGGGACAGGGGGCGAGAACACCGGGGAGCTGTTTTTT. Amino acid sequence: CASSVGTGGENTGELFF. Based on the CDR3 plus reference TRBV5-6 and TRBJ2-2, the full variable domain is DAGVTQSPTHLIKTRGQQVTLRCSPKSGHDTVSWYQQALGQGPQFIFQYYEEEERQRGNFPDRFSGHQFPNYSSELNVNALLLGDSALYLCASSVGTGGENTGELFFGEGSRLTVL.

This clonotype was recorded a few times. The chain recombines TRBV6-2 or TRBV6-3 with TRBJ2-7, with a tentative D call TRBD1 (6 bases). V was shortened by 4 bases and J by 4 bases, with 14 bases between the two germline ends. The germline CDR1 and CDR2 sequences are MNHEY and SVGEGT. The CDR3 contains 14 residues. The CDR3 DNA reads as TGTGCCAGCAGTTCCCAGGGGTCCCGATACGAGCAGTACTTC. Translated, it gives CASSSQGSRYEQYF.

CDR3 in DNA: TGTGCCAGCAGCCAAGATCTATGGACTGTCTATGGCTACACCTTC. Encoded protein: CASSQDLWTVYGYTF. The chain employs TRBV3-1 and TRBJ1-2, with D unresolved. Trimming took off 0 bases at V and 4 bases at J, with 12 bases between the two ends. The germline V gene encodes CDR1 LGHDT and CDR2 YNNKEL (reference sequence). This CDR3 contains 15 residues.

This clonotype was seen ten or more times. The chain joins TRBV24-1 to TRBJ2-2; D not resolved. This CDR3 spans 14 amino acids. The V and J ends lost 1 base and 8 bases respectively, with 10 bases between them. Per the germline V gene, CDR1 is KGHDR and CDR2 is SFDVKD. The CDR3 spells CATSDFLRSGELFF. The CDR3 DNA is TGTGCCACCAGTGATTTTTTGAGGTCGGGGGAGCTGTTTTTT.

This clonotype is a singleton in its sample. The rearrangement links TRBV6-5 to TRBJ1-6; a weak D match, TRBD1 (5 bases). V was shortened by 3 bases and J by 0 bases, with 12 bases between the two germline ends. This CDR3 has 17 amino acids. Germline loops: CDR1 MNHEY, CDR2 SVGAGI. In nucleotides, the CDR3 is TGTGCCAGCAGTTATAGCACAGGCAACTCCTATAATTCACCCCTCCACTTT. Amino acids: CASSYSTGNSYNSPLHF.

The V call is TRBV12-3 or TRBV12-4, the J call TRBJ1-5; D call uncertain. The CDR3 is 15 amino acids. V lost 4 bases, J lost 1 base, and 11 bases lay in between. The chain's CDR3 is CASSSLSRSNQPQHF. The CDR3 DNA is TGTGCCAGCAGTTCCCTGAGCAGGAGCAATCAGCCCCAGCATTTT.

The rearrangement links TRBV4-1 to TRBJ1-2; a weak D match, TRBD1 (6 bases). Germline V gene data show CDR1 as MGHRA and CDR2 as YSYEKL. The CDR3 consists of 15 residues. Trimming stripped 4 bases from V and 4 bases from J, with 16 bases between. CDR3 sequence: CASSPPAVGGYGYTF. The DNA of the CDR3 is TGCGCCAGCAGCCCCCCGGCCGTAGGGGGCTATGGCTACACCTTC.

This clonotype was detected many times. The chain uses TRBV9 and TRBJ1-1; D is uncertain. Germline CDR1 reads SGDLS; CDR2 reads YYNGEE. V dropped 0 bases and J dropped 0 bases, with 12 bases sitting between them. The CDR3 sequence is 16 residues long. CDR3 bases: TGTGCCAGCAGCGTAGATGCTGGTGGGTTGAACACTGAAGCTTTCTTT. Translating it yields CASSVDAGGLNTEAFF.

In nucleotides, the CDR3 is TGTGCCAGCAGCTTAGATGACAGGTTGGGTGAAGCTTTCTTT. The encoded protein is CASSLDDRLGEAFF. This chain connects TRBV7-8 to TRBJ1-1; possibly TRBD1 for D (6 bases). V gave up 1 base and J gave up 7 bases, with 13 bases separating them. Germline V gene sequence: CDR1 SGHVS, CDR2 FQNEAQ. This CDR3 spans 14 amino acids.

This chain connects TRBV7-2 to TRBJ2-5; D uncertain. This CDR3 spans 13 amino acids. V dropped 0 bases and J dropped 5 bases, with 7 bases sitting between them. CDR1 SGHTA and CDR2 FQGNSA come from the germline V gene. The CDR3 is CASSLAPEETQYF. The CDR3 bases are TGTGCCAGCAGCTTAGCCCCCGAGGAGACCCAGTACTTC. The complete variable domain, with remaining parts taken from reference TRBV7-2 and TRBJ2-5, reads GAGVSQSPSNKVTEKGKDVELRCDPISGHTALYWYRQSLGQGLEFLIYFQGNSAPDKSGLPSDRFSAERTGGSVSTLTIQRTQQEDSAVYLCASSLAPEETQYFGPGTRLLVL.

The V call is TRBV28, the J call TRBJ1-6; D is unresolved. CDR1 is MDHEN and CDR2 is SYDVKM in the germline V gene. CDR3 size: 9 residues. V shed 8 bases and J shed 15 bases, with 8 bases lying between them. For the CDR3, the DNA is TGTGCCAGCGGTCTGGTCCTCCACTTT. It codes for CASGLVLHF.

This clonotype was seen more than once but under ten times. The chain carries TRBV10-3 and TRBJ1-2; D is undetermined. The CDR3 runs 13 residues. Looked up from germline, CDR1 is ENHRY and CDR2 is SYGVKD. V dropped 4 bases and J dropped 4 bases, with 10 bases sitting between them. This CDR3 reads CAISGEAVYGYTF. In nucleotides, the CDR3 is TGTGCCATCAGTGGTGAAGCAGTCTATGGCTACACCTTC.

This clonotype was seen a few times. V usage is TRBV7-9 and J usage is TRBJ1-2; the match to TRBD1 covers 8 bases. This CDR3 has 13 amino acids. Germline lookup yields CDR1 SEHNR and CDR2 FQNEAQ (reference sequence). Losses at the gene ends were 7 bases for V and 3 bases for J; bases not matched to a gene: 4. In DNA, the CDR3 is TGTGCCAGCAAACCGACAGGGGACTATGGCTACACCTTC. Translation: CASKPTGDYGYTF.

The V call is TRBV29-1, the J call TRBJ2-7; the match to TRBD2 covers 7 bases. The junction had 4 bases not matched to a gene; V was cut back by 1 base and J by 4 bases. This CDR3 is 13 amino acids long. Germline V lookup: CDR1 SQVTM, CDR2 ANQGSEA. DNA of the CDR3: TGCAGCGTTGAAGGGGGGACTAAATACGAGCAGTACTTC. Amino acid sequence: CSVEGGTKYEQYF.

V gene TRBV11-1 combines with J gene TRBJ2-7; D gene ambiguous. The CDR3 contains 15 residues. The germline gives CDR1 SGHAT, CDR2 FQDESV (reference sequence). V was clipped by 4 bases and J by 2 bases, with 15 bases between them. The CDR3 sequence: CASSSPSGSPYEQYF. The CDR3 nucleotides read TGTGCCAGCAGCTCCCCCTCGGGCAGCCCCTACGAGCAGTACTTC.

The V call is TRBV12-3 or TRBV12-4, the J call TRBJ2-5; 7 nucleotides agree with TRBD2. This CDR3 comprises 14 residues. After removal of 3 bases from V and 1 base from J, the junction contained 2 bases not matched to a gene. The CDR3 reads CASSLGLLQETQYF. The DNA for the CDR3 is TGTGCCAGCAGTTTGGGACTACTCCAAGAGACCCAGTACTTC.

The chain carries TRBV7-9 and TRBJ2-7; D gene unclear. The CDR3 runs 13 residues. Germline lookup yields CDR1 SEHNR and CDR2 FQNEAQ (reference sequence). V lost 1 base to trimming and J lost 3 bases, with 7 bases between them. The CDR3 sequence is CASSLEALYEQYF. CDR3 DNA: TGTGCCAGCAGCTTAGAAGCACTCTACGAGCAGTACTTC.

This clonotype was seen many times. The rearrangement uses TRBV29-1 and TRBJ2-7, with 7 bases aligning to TRBD2. CDR1 SQVTM and CDR2 ANQGSEA come from the germline V gene. The junction had 4 bases not matched to a gene; V was cut back by 6 bases and J by 2 bases. This CDR3 comprises 12 residues. CDR3 in DNA: TGCAGCGTGTCTAGCGGAACCTACGAGCAGTACTTC. As protein: CSVSSGTYEQYF.

The chain recombines TRBV7-2 with TRBJ2-7, with D tentatively TRBD1 (6 bases). Germline V gene data show CDR1 as SGHTA and CDR2 as FQGNSA. V lost 3 bases and J lost 1, with 10 bases in between. This CDR3 comprises 14 residues. Here the CDR3 reads CASSLGAPSYEQYF. CDR3 DNA: TGTGCCAGCAGCTTGGGGGCTCCTTCCTACGAGCAGTACTTC.